This is a list of T cell receptor beta chains from one sample in a study of early T cells in non-severe SARS-CoV-2 infection. TCRdb re-analysed the 5' RACE reads in MiXCR, keeping a single row per CDR3 protein. The sample includes 65,000 to 95,000 distinct CDR3 sequences, more than 4% of them seen just once. The specimen was whole blood, collected at baseline. The receptors were gathered from an adult who was a healthcare worker with PCR-confirmed SARS-CoV-2 infection or an uninfected control (not recorded which). CDR3s include the opening cysteine and the closing phenylalanine or tryptophan. The D gene is left open where the match is weak. Clone size is not always given. Where it is, it says once, few, many or a class for expanded clones.

CASSLKASGREGNEQFF | TGTGCCAGCAGTTTAAAGGCTAGCGGGAGAGAGGGCAATGAGCAGTTCTTC | TRBV12-3/TRBV12-4 | TRBD2 | many | TRBJ2-1
CSASTHLYEQYF | TGCAGTGCTAGTACCCATCTCTACGAGCAGTACTTC | TRBV20-1 | . | many | TRBJ2-7
CASSSDRQSSYEQYF | TGTGCCAGCAGTTCAGACAGGCAAAGCTCCTACGAGCAGTACTTC | TRBV28 | . | many | TRBJ2-7
CASSDRIGYGYTF | TGTGCCAGCAGTGATCGAATAGGCTATGGCTACACCTTC | TRBV6-1 | . | many | TRBJ1-2
CASSQGLGGPYPTSYNEQFF | TGTGCCAGCAGCCAAGGTCTGGGGGGACCCTACCCTACGAGCTACAATGAGCAGTTCTTC | TRBV14 | . | many | TRBJ2-1
CASSLRTPPDTQYF | TGTGCCAGCAGCTTAAGGACCCCGCCAGATACGCAGTATTTT | TRBV7-6 | . | many | TRBJ2-3
CASLLEGKAFF | TGTGCCAGCTTACTAGAGGGGAAAGCTTTCTTT | TRBV28 | . | few | TRBJ1-1
CASSPRRESADTQYF | TGTGCCAGCTCACCCCGGCGGGAGAGCGCAGATACGCAGTATTTT | TRBV18 | TRBD2 | many | TRBJ2-3
CASSSQGAYNEQFF | TGTGCCAGCAGCTCACAGGGGGCGTACAATGAGCAGTTCTTC | TRBV5-6 | TRBD1 | . | TRBJ2-1
CASSFGQGRSYEQYF | TGTGCCAGCAGTTTCGGACAGGGGCGCTCCTACGAGCAGTACTTC | TRBV12-3/TRBV12-4 | TRBD1 | many | TRBJ2-7
CASSLAENYGYTF | TGTGCCAGCAGCTTAGCCGAGAACTATGGCTACACCTTC | TRBV11-2 | . | few | TRBJ1-2
CSARETGNYEQYF | TGCAGTGCTAGAGAAACAGGTAACTACGAGCAGTACTTC | TRBV20-1 | . | many | TRBJ2-7
CASSEDTTPTDEQYF | TGTGCCAGCAGTGAAGATACGACACCCACTGACGAGCAGTACTTC | TRBV6-1 | . | many | TRBJ2-7
CASSRPGSREQYF | TGTGCCAGCAGCCGACCCGGCTCGCGCGAGCAGTACTTC | TRBV27 | . | . | TRBJ2-7
CASSTTSGELFF | TGTGCCAGCAGTACAACATCCGGGGAGCTGTTTTTT | TRBV12-3/TRBV12-4 | . | many | TRBJ2-2
CASSFRGFATDTQYF | TGTGCCAGCAGTTTCCGGGGATTTGCCACAGATACGCAGTATTTT | TRBV12-3/TRBV12-4 | . | many | TRBJ2-3
CASSYSGDTQYF | TGTGCCAGCAGTTACTCGGGAGATACGCAGTATTTT | TRBV6-6 | . | many | TRBJ2-3
CAPKKQGYEQYF | TGCGCCCCCAAGAAACAGGGCTACGAGCAGTACTTC | TRBV10-2 | . | few | TRBJ2-7
CASSQAGISYNEQFF | TGCGCCAGCAGCCAAGCGGGGATCTCCTACAATGAGCAGTTCTTC | TRBV4-1 | . | few | TRBJ2-1
CASSLLGRANNEQFF | TGCGCCAGCAGCCTCCTAGGCAGGGCGAACAATGAGCAGTTCTTC | TRBV4-1 | . | . | TRBJ2-1
CASSTPQGARGEQYF | TGTGCCAGCAGTACTCCACAGGGGGCGCGAGGCGAGCAGTACTTC | TRBV28 | TRBD1 | . | TRBJ2-7
CASSPTGTGFREQYF | TGTGCCAGCAGTCCGACCGGGACAGGGTTTAGGGAGCAGTACTTC | TRBV28 | TRBD1 | many | TRBJ2-7
CASSLALQSGELFF | TGTGCCAGCAGTTTAGCGCTTCAGTCGGGGGAGCTGTTTTTT | TRBV12-3/TRBV12-4 | . | few | TRBJ2-2
CASSFGEQYF | TGTGCCAGCAGCTTCGGCGAGCAGTACTTC | TRBV7-9 | . | . | TRBJ2-7
CASSRGVGNTIYF | TGTGCCAGCAGTCGGGGGGTTGGAAACACCATATATTTT | TRBV12-3/TRBV12-4 | . | many | TRBJ1-3
CASSLAGGRKDEQYF | TGTGCCAGCAGTTTAGCTGGGGGGAGAAAGGACGAGCAGTACTTC | TRBV27 | . | many | TRBJ2-7
CASTRFGGEELFF | TGTGCCAGCACCCGTTTTGGGGGCGAGGAGCTGTTTTTT | TRBV7-9 | . | . | TRBJ2-2
CSSIPNTIYF | TGTTCGAGTATCCCAAACACCATATATTTT | TRBV12-5 | . | . | TRBJ1-3
CASKRGASTDTQYF | TGTGCCAGCAAGCGGGGGGCGAGCACAGATACGCAGTATTTT | TRBV9 | TRBD2 | many | TRBJ2-3
CSGAPPGRTYNEQFF | TGCAGTGGCGCGCCCCCAGGGAGGACCTACAATGAGCAGTTCTTC | TRBV20-1 | . | many | TRBJ2-1
CASSLDSSQYF | TGTGCCAGCAGCTTGGACAGTTCGCAGTATTTT | TRBV11-2 | . | few | TRBJ2-3
CASSVGGATGELFF | TGTGCCAGCAGCGTAGGAGGGGCCACCGGGGAGCTGTTTTTT | TRBV9 | . | many | TRBJ2-2
CASSLGAGGLEKLFF | TGTGCCAGCAGCTTAGGGGCGGGAGGACTGGAAAAACTGTTTTTT | TRBV7-9 | . | . | TRBJ1-4
CASSPGGVRDTQYF | TGCGCCAGCAGCCCGGGGGGAGTCAGAGATACGCAGTATTTT | TRBV5-1 | TRBD2 | many | TRBJ2-3
CASSYTGQARSPLHF | TGTGCCAGCAGCTATACAGGCCAGGCCCGTTCACCCCTCCACTTT | TRBV7-2 | . | . | TRBJ1-6
CASSSPGSRAYEQYF | TGTGCCAGCAGCTCGCCGGGCTCAAGAGCCTACGAGCAGTACTTC | TRBV7-9 | . | many | TRBJ2-7
CASSLGPPFSYNEQFF | TGTGCCAGCAGCTTAGGGCCCCCTTTCAGCTATAATGAGCAGTTCTTC | TRBV7-8 | . | many | TRBJ2-1
CASSQGDGNTGELFF | TGTGCCAGCAGCCAAGGCGATGGGAACACCGGGGAGCTGTTTTTT | TRBV4-2 | . | many | TRBJ2-2
CASAQGTTDTQYF | TGTGCCAGCGCCCAGGGTACAACAGATACGCAGTATTTT | TRBV18 | . | many | TRBJ2-3
CASTDNRYNQPQHF | TGTGCCAGCACCGACAACAGATACAATCAGCCCCAGCATTTT | TRBV12-3/TRBV12-4 | . | few | TRBJ1-5
CTSGQGDTEAFF | TGCACCAGCGGACAGGGGGACACTGAAGCTTTCTTT | TRBV20-1 | TRBD1 | many | TRBJ1-1